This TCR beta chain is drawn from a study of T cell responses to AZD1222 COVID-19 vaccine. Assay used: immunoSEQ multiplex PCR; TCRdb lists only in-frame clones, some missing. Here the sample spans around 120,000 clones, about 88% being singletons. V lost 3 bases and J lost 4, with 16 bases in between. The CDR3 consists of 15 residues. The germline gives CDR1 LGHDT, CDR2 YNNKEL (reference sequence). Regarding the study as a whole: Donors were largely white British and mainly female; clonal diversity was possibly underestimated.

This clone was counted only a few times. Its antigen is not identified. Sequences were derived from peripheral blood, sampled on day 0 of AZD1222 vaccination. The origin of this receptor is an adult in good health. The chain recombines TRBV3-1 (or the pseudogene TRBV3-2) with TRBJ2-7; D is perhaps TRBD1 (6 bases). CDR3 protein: CASSHTGTMGYEQYF. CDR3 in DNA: TGTGCCAGCAGCCACACCGGGACAATGGGTTACGAGCAGTACTTC.